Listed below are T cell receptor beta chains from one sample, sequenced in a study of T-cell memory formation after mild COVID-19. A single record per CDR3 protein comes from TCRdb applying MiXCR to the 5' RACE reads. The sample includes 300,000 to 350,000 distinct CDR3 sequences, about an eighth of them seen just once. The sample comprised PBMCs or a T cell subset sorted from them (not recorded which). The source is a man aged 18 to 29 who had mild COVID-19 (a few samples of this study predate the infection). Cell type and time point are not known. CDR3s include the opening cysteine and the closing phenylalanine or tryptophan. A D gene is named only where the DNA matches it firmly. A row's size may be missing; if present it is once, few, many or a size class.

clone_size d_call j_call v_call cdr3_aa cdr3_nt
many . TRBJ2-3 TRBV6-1 CASSEGGGEADTQYF TGTGCCAGCAGTGAAGGAGGCGGGGAGGCAGATACGCAGTATTTT
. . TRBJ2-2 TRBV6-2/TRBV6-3 CASATGDTGELFF TGTGCCAGCGCAACCGGGGACACCGGGGAGCTGTTTTTT
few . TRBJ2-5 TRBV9 CASSVSGGETQYF TGTGCCAGCAGCGTCTCCGGAGGGGAGACCCAGTACTTC
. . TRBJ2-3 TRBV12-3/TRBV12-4 CASSNRDGRVDTQYF TGTGCCAGCAGCAACCGGGACGGTAGGGTTGATACGCAGTATTTT
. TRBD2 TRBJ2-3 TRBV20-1 CSARVASGGDTQYF TGCAGTGCTAGAGTCGCCAGCGGGGGTGATACGCAGTATTTT
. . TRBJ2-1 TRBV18 CASSPPRGEQFF TGTGCCAGCTCACCCCCGCGGGGAGAGCAGTTCTTC
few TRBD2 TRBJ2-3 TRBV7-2 CASSLAPLTSGSDTQYF TGTGCCAGCAGCTTAGCGCCTTTGACTAGCGGCTCAGATACGCAGTATTTT
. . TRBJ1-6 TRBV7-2 CASSLGRRAGREHSPLHF TGTGCCAGCAGCTTGGGGAGGAGGGCCGGCAGGGAACATTCACCCCTCCACTTT
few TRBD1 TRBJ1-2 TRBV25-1 CASLGWGQGFDAYGYTF TGTGCCTCTTTGGGCTGGGGACAGGGGTTTGATGCCTATGGCTACACCTTC
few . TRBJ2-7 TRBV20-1 CSASVTSGHGKYF TGCAGTGCTAGTGTCACTTCAGGACACGGAAAGTACTTC
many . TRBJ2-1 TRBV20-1 CSAPGRGYNEQFF TGCAGTGCTCCCGGACGGGGGTACAATGAGCAGTTCTTC
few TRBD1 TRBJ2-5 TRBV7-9 CASSLGRGQGDETQYF TGTGCCAGCAGCTTAGGCCGGGGACAGGGGGACGAGACCCAGTACTTC
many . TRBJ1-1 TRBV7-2 CASAPENTEAFF TGTGCCAGCGCTCCTGAAAACACTGAAGCTTTCTTT
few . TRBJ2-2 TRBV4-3 CASSQEFSSTGELFF TGCGCCAGCAGCCAAGAGTTTAGCAGCACCGGGGAGCTGTTTTTT
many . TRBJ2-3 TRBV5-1 CASSLDPGGTDTQYF TGCGCCAGCAGCTTAGATCCGGGCGGCACAGATACGCAGTATTTT
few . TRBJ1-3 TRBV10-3 CAISVVGGRLSIPGQYGNTIYF TGTGCCATCAGTGTGGTGGGGGGGCGGCTTTCAATTCCAGGTCAGTATGGAAACACCATATATTTT